This T cell receptor (beta chain) was recorded in a study of early T cells in non-severe SARS-CoV-2 infection. On the study more broadly: Investigators sequenced bulk RNA drawn from unsorted whole blood, and chains remained unpaired. Study conclusions and caveats: VDJdb matches were skewed toward anti-spike CD8 T cell responses.

The V and J ends lost 1 base and 2 bases respectively, with 11 bases between them. CDR1 is SGHVS, CDR2 FNYEAQ, per germline. The CDR3 loop spans 15 amino acids. Individual cDNA molecules were tagged with unique molecular identifiers, the study reported. TCRdb used MiXCR to reprocess the 5' RACE reads, holding one entry per CDR3 protein. The profile covers roughly 54,000 distinct CDR3 sequences, with roughly 5.9% appearing a single time and about 6.8% taken by the ten largest. For this clonotype: Its target is not known.

J is TRBJ1-2 and V is TRBV7-6; a weak D match, TRBD1 (5 bases). Sequenced input: whole blood. The source of this sequence is an adult who was a healthcare worker with PCR-confirmed SARS-CoV-2 infection or an uninfected control (not recorded which). Here the CDR3 DNA reads TGTGCCAGCAGCTTAGAACCGGGGCCCAACTATGGCTACACCTTC. Its translation is CASSLEPGPNYGYTF.